This is a list of T cell receptor beta chains from one sample in a study of T-cell reconstitution after alpha-beta-depleted transplantation in children. In TCRdb, the PCR reads were re-called with MiXCR into one record per CDR3 protein. The sample includes about 200,000 distinct CDR3 sequences, roughly 6.5% of them seen just once. Sequencing was performed on PBMCs, taken before TCRalphabeta/CD19-depleted stem cell transplant. Every receptor here comes from a girl less than two years old with combined immunodeficiency, due to receive a stem cell transplant. Both conserved end residues are part of each CDR3. A D gene is named only where the DNA matches it firmly. Some rows have no size entry. The others give once, few or many, or a class for an expanded clone.

CDR3nt | CDR3aa | v_gene | abundance | j_gene | d_gene
TGTGCCAGCAGTTACGTATCCCTGACGGGGGGTAATACGCAGTATTTT | CASSYVSLTGGNTQYF | TRBV6-5 | NA | TRBJ2-3 | TRBD2
TGTGCCAGCCATCGGCCGAACACTGAAGCTTTCTTT | CASHRPNTEAFF | TRBV12-3/TRBV12-4 | many | TRBJ1-1 | NA
TGCGCCAGCAGCGATGGACGGGGCTTC | CASSDGRGF | TRBV5-1 | many | TRBJ2-7 | NA
TGTGCCAGCAGTCTATCCGGGACAGGGTTACTCGAGCAGTACTTC | CASSLSGTGLLEQYF | TRBV6-1 | many | TRBJ2-7 | TRBD1
TGTGCCAGCAGCCAAGATTACAGTACTCTTCCCTACGAGCAGTACTTC | CASSQDYSTLPYEQYF | TRBV3-1 | many | TRBJ2-7 | NA
TGTGCCAGCAGTTTTGGTGGTATAGATCAGCCCCAGCATTTT | CASSFGGIDQPQHF | TRBV27 | NA | TRBJ1-5 | NA
TGTGCCAGCAGCCCCAGGGGATTATTTAAGACCCAGTACTTC | CASSPRGLFKTQYF | TRBV14 | many | TRBJ2-5 | NA
TGTGCCATCAGGGCCCCAGGGGACCAAGAGACCCAGTACTTC | CAIRAPGDQETQYF | TRBV10-3 | many | TRBJ2-5 | NA
TGTGCCAGCAGTTCGGTCGGCGGGATCAGGCTTGGCAATGAGCAGTTCTTC | CASSSVGGIRLGNEQFF | TRBV28 | many | TRBJ2-1 | NA
TGCAGCGTGCCGACCCCGGGACAGCGGTTCTATGGCTACACCTTC | CSVPTPGQRFYGYTF | TRBV29-1 | few | TRBJ1-2 | TRBD1
TGTGCCAGCAGAGCAGGGGGTTTTAGGGAAAAACTGTTTTTT | CASRAGGFREKLFF | TRBV28 | many | TRBJ1-4 | TRBD1
TGTGCCAGCAGTCCATCGGAAACTGAAGCTTTCTTT | CASSPSETEAFF | TRBV7-2 | many | TRBJ1-1 | NA
TGCAGCGTTGAAGGACTAGCGGGAGGGAATGAGCAGTTCTTC | CSVEGLAGGNEQFF | TRBV29-1 | many | TRBJ2-1 | TRBD2
TGTTCAGGGTTCAACACTGAAGCTTTCTTT | CSGFNTEAFF | TRBV29-1 | many | TRBJ1-1 | NA
TGTGCCAGCAGTATCGGGACAGGGGAATACGAGCAGTACTTC | CASSIGTGEYEQYF | TRBV6-5 | many | TRBJ2-7 | TRBD1
TGTGCCAGCAGTCAAACCCCGGAGCAGTACTTC | CASSQTPEQYF | TRBV28 | few | TRBJ2-7 | NA
TGTGCCTGGTGTTACGTTTCTAGCACAGATACGCAGTATTTT | CAWCYVSSTDTQYF | TRBV30 | NA | TRBJ2-3 | NA
TGTGCCAGCAGCCTCTTGCCCGCTTACTCATACAATGAGCAGTTCTTC | CASSLLPAYSYNEQFF | TRBV7-8 | many | TRBJ2-1 | NA
TGCGCCAGCAGCTTGGAAGGTTTCGGCTACGAGCAGTACTTC | CASSLEGFGYEQYF | TRBV5-1 | many | TRBJ2-7 | NA
TGTGCCAGCAGCCTGGACAGGGGAGGGGGCTACGAGCAGTACTTC | CASSLDRGGGYEQYF | TRBV28 | many | TRBJ2-7 | TRBD1